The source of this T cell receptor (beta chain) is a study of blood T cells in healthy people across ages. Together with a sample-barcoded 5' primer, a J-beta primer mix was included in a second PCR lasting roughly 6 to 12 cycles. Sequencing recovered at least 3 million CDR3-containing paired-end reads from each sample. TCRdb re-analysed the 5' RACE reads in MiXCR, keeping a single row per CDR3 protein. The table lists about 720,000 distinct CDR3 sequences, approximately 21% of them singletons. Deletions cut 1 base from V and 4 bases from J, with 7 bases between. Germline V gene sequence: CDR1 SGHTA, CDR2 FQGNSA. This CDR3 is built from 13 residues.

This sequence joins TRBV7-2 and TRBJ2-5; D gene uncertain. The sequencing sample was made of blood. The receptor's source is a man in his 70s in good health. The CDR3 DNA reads TGTGCCAGCAGCTTAGTGAGGTTAGAGACCCAGTACTTC. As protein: CASSLVRLETQYF.